The rows below give T cell receptor beta chains drawn from one sample of a study of cytomegalovirus exposure and HLA in healthy donors. Generated by immunoSEQ multiplex PCR, the TCRdb table keeps only in-frame clones and is missing some. Reported are approximately 140,000 clones; the ten largest clones contain less than 2%. What was sequenced was PBMCs. These receptors all stem from a woman aged 40 to 50 in good health and CMV-seronegative. CDR3s include the opening cysteine and the closing phenylalanine or tryptophan. Each record gives: V gene, D gene, J gene, CDR3 protein, CDR3 DNA. A D gene is named only where the DNA matches it firmly.

V gene: TRBV18
D gene: TRBD1
J gene: TRBJ1-4
CDR3 protein: CASSPQGADEKLFF
CDR3 DNA: TGTGCCAGCTCTCCACAGGGGGCAGATGAAAAACTGTTTTTT

V gene: TRBV2
D gene: NA
J gene: TRBJ2-3
CDR3 protein: CASSTTFADTQYF
CDR3 DNA: TGTGCCAGCAGTACTACTTTTGCAGATACGCAGTATTTT

V gene: TRBV28
D gene: TRBD1
J gene: TRBJ1-1
CDR3 protein: CAVGDSQHTEAFF
CDR3 DNA: TGTGCCGTTGGGGACAGCCAACACACTGAAGCTTTCTTT

V gene: TRBV12-5
D gene: NA
J gene: TRBJ2-1
CDR3 protein: CASGLPPGVEQFF
CDR3 DNA: TGTGCTAGTGGCTTGCCACCAGGGGTGGAACAGTTCTTC

V gene: TRBV5-6
D gene: NA
J gene: TRBJ2-7
CDR3 protein: CASHHGRGRGTYEQYF
CDR3 DNA: TGTGCCAGCCACCATGGACGGGGCAGGGGAACCTACGAGCAGTACTTC

V gene: TRBV10-3
D gene: NA
J gene: TRBJ2-3
CDR3 protein: CAISELASLRDTQYF
CDR3 DNA: TGTGCCATCAGTGAGCTTGCCTCCCTGAGGGATACGCAGTATTTT

V gene: TRBV5-5
D gene: NA
J gene: TRBJ2-2
CDR3 protein: CASSTRGDTGELFF
CDR3 DNA: TGTGCCAGCAGCACCCGAGGAGATACCGGGGAGCTGTTTTTT

V gene: TRBV29-1
D gene: NA
J gene: TRBJ2-5
CDR3 protein: CSGEGVETQYF
CDR3 DNA: TGCAGCGGAGAGGGAGTGGAGACCCAGTACTTC

V gene: TRBV9
D gene: NA
J gene: TRBJ1-3
CDR3 protein: CASSPLSRDYSGNTIYF
CDR3 DNA: TGTGCCAGCAGCCCCCTTTCCAGAGACTACTCCGGAAACACCATATATTTT

V gene: TRBV5-1
D gene: TRBD1
J gene: TRBJ1-1
CDR3 protein: CASSPTGGPTEAFF
CDR3 DNA: TGCGCCAGCAGCCCGACAGGGGGCCCCACTGAAGCTTTCTTT

V gene: TRBV7-9
D gene: NA
J gene: TRBJ1-2
CDR3 protein: CASSLGWAGNKGYTF
CDR3 DNA: TGTGCCAGCAGCTTAGGGTGGGCAGGGAACAAAGGCTACACCTTC

V gene: TRBV5-5
D gene: TRBD1
J gene: TRBJ1-1
CDR3 protein: CASSFRTGGTEAFF
CDR3 DNA: TGTGCCAGCAGCTTCCGGACAGGGGGCACTGAAGCTTTCTTT

V gene: TRBV27
D gene: TRBD1
J gene: TRBJ1-4
CDR3 protein: CASRRGQWSTNEKLFF
CDR3 DNA: TGTGCCAGCAGACGGGGACAGTGGAGTACTAACGAAAAACTGTTTTTT

V gene: TRBV6-1
D gene: NA
J gene: TRBJ1-2
CDR3 protein: CASSEVIGEDYGYTF
CDR3 DNA: TGTGCCAGCAGTGAAGTAATAGGGGAGGACTATGGCTACACCTTC

V gene: TRBV7-9
D gene: NA
J gene: TRBJ1-6
CDR3 protein: CASTGQLYNSPLHF
CDR3 DNA: TGTGCCAGCACCGGACAGTTGTATAATTCACCCCTCCACTTT

V gene: TRBV5-1
D gene: TRBD2
J gene: TRBJ2-2
CDR3 protein: CASSFGTSGGTGELFF
CDR3 DNA: TGCGCCAGCAGTTTCGGGACTAGCGGGGGGACCGGGGAGCTGTTTTTT

V gene: TRBV5-8
D gene: TRBD1
J gene: TRBJ1-4
CDR3 protein: CARATGGPYEKLFF
CDR3 DNA: TGTGCCAGGGCGACAGGGGGCCCGTATGAAAAACTGTTTTTT

V gene: TRBV18
D gene: NA
J gene: TRBJ2-7
CDR3 protein: CASSPPIAFYEQYF
CDR3 DNA: TGTGCCAGCTCACCACCGATAGCCTTTTACGAGCAGTACTTC

V gene: TRBV4-1
D gene: NA
J gene: TRBJ2-3
CDR3 protein: CASSQFWARVRTDTQYF
CDR3 DNA: TGCGCCAGCAGCCAATTTTGGGCCAGGGTGCGCACAGATACGCAGTATTTT

V gene: TRBV6-5
D gene: NA
J gene: TRBJ1-2
CDR3 protein: CASSPSLLGYGYTF
CDR3 DNA: TGTGCCAGCAGCCCTTCTCTGCTCGGCTATGGCTACACCTTC

V gene: TRBV28
D gene: NA
J gene: TRBJ1-1
CDR3 protein: CASSLQAGATEAFF
CDR3 DNA: TGTGCCAGCAGTTTACAAGCGGGAGCGACTGAAGCTTTCTTT

V gene: TRBV6-5
D gene: NA
J gene: TRBJ2-3
CDR3 protein: CASSLGQLSTDTQYF
CDR3 DNA: TGTGCCAGCAGTCTTGGACAATTGAGCACAGATACGCAGTATTTT

V gene: TRBV7-2
D gene: NA
J gene: TRBJ2-3
CDR3 protein: CASSLMLQARTDTQYF
CDR3 DNA: TGTGCCAGCAGCTTAATGTTACAGGCCCGCACAGATACGCAGTATTTT

V gene: TRBV10-3
D gene: NA
J gene: TRBJ1-1
CDR3 protein: CAISEPGTGTEALF
CDR3 DNA: TGTGCCATCAGTGAGCCGGGCACAGGAACAGAAGCTCTCTTT

V gene: TRBV4-2
D gene: TRBD1
J gene: TRBJ1-1
CDR3 protein: CASSQAPPAAGGSTEAFF
CDR3 DNA: TGTGCCAGCAGCCAAGCTCCTCCGGCGGCAGGGGGTAGCACTGAAGCTTTCTTT

V gene: TRBV5-4
D gene: TRBD1
J gene: TRBJ1-6
CDR3 protein: CASRPGTVTNSPLHF
CDR3 DNA: TGTGCCAGCAGACCCGGGACAGTGACTAATTCACCCCTCCACTTT

V gene: TRBV10-2
D gene: TRBD1
J gene: TRBJ1-1
CDR3 protein: CASSAQGITEAFF
CDR3 DNA: TGCGCCAGCAGTGCACAGGGGATCACTGAAGCTTTCTTT

V gene: TRBV7-9
D gene: NA
J gene: TRBJ1-3
CDR3 protein: CASSFDIVNTIYF
CDR3 DNA: TGTGCCAGCAGCTTTGACATCGTAAACACCATATATTTT

V gene: TRBV6-1
D gene: TRBD2
J gene: TRBJ2-7
CDR3 protein: CASSDRLAGSYEQYF
CDR3 DNA: TGTGCCAGCTCGGATCGACTAGCGGGGTCCTACGAGCAGTACTTC

V gene: TRBV6-1
D gene: NA
J gene: TRBJ1-4
CDR3 protein: CASSPPGAVNEKLFF
CDR3 DNA: TGTGCCAGCAGTCCTCCAGGGGCCGTTAATGAAAAACTGTTTTTT

V gene: TRBV7-9
D gene: NA
J gene: TRBJ1-5
CDR3 protein: CASSYEGSNQPQHF
CDR3 DNA: TGTGCCAGCAGCTACGAGGGTAGCAATCAGCCCCAGCATTTT

V gene: TRBV19
D gene: TRBD2
J gene: TRBJ2-3
CDR3 protein: CATVGPRAGGQDTQYF
CDR3 DNA: TGTGCCACCGTGGGCCCCCGCGCGGGGGGGCAGGATACGCAGTATTTT

V gene: TRBV11-2
D gene: NA
J gene: TRBJ1-6
CDR3 protein: CASSDLSGNSPLHF
CDR3 DNA: TGTGCCAGCAGTGATTTGAGCGGGAATTCACCCCTCCACTTT

V gene: TRBV6-1
D gene: TRBD1
J gene: TRBJ1-4
CDR3 protein: CASSGTGHLFF
CDR3 DNA: TGTGCCAGCAGTGGGACAGGGCACCTGTTTTTT

V gene: TRBV7-2
D gene: NA
J gene: TRBJ2-1
CDR3 protein: CASSLDSNDEQFF
CDR3 DNA: TGTGCCAGCAGCTTGGACTCAAACGATGAGCAGTTCTTC

V gene: TRBV6-1
D gene: NA
J gene: TRBJ2-7
CDR3 protein: CASSEIPSYEQYF
CDR3 DNA: TGTGCCAGCAGTGAAATCCCATCCTACGAGCAGTACTTC

V gene: TRBV5-1
D gene: NA
J gene: TRBJ1-1
CDR3 protein: CASSLLWGGVATEAFF
CDR3 DNA: TGCGCCAGCAGCCTATTATGGGGCGGGGTGGCCACTGAAGCTTTCTTT

V gene: TRBV6-5
D gene: NA
J gene: TRBJ1-6
CDR3 protein: CASSYSRGRRNSPLHF
CDR3 DNA: TGTGCCAGCAGTTACTCTCGAGGTCGCCGAAATTCACCCCTCCACTTT

V gene: TRBV15
D gene: TRBD2
J gene: TRBJ2-7
CDR3 protein: CATSRETSGDYEQYF
CDR3 DNA: TGTGCCACCAGCAGAGAGACTAGCGGGGACTACGAGCAGTACTTC

V gene: TRBV6-5
D gene: NA
J gene: TRBJ1-5
CDR3 protein: CASSARRSRNRPQHF
CDR3 DNA: TGTGCCAGCAGCGCGCGGAGGTCGCGAAATCGGCCCCAGCATTTT

V gene: TRBV5-4
D gene: TRBD1
J gene: TRBJ2-3
CDR3 protein: CASSAGQGATDTQYF
CDR3 DNA: TGTGCCAGCAGCGCGGGACAGGGGGCAACAGATACGCAGTATTTT

V gene: TRBV6-5
D gene: TRBD1
J gene: TRBJ1-5
CDR3 protein: CASSVTGNQPQHF
CDR3 DNA: TGTGCCAGCAGCGTGACAGGGAATCAGCCCCAGCATTTT

V gene: TRBV5-3
D gene: NA
J gene: TRBJ2-1
CDR3 protein: CARSLPAGEQFF
CDR3 DNA: TGTGCCAGAAGCTTACCAGCAGGTGAGCAGTTCTTC

V gene: TRBV16
D gene: NA
J gene: TRBJ2-7
CDR3 protein: CASSPLGTGSSYEQYF
CDR3 DNA: TGTGCCAGCAGCCCTCTGGGTACAGGGAGCTCCTACGAGCAGTACTTC

V gene: TRBV4-3
D gene: TRBD1
J gene: TRBJ2-7
CDR3 protein: CASSQEGGSGYEQYF
CDR3 DNA: TGCGCCAGCAGCCAGGAAGGGGGCTCTGGCTACGAGCAGTACTTC

V gene: TRBV18
D gene: TRBD1
J gene: TRBJ2-5
CDR3 protein: CASSPPGTGAGETQYF
CDR3 DNA: TGTGCCAGCTCACCCCCCGGGACAGGGGCGGGGGAGACCCAGTACTTC

V gene: TRBV7-2
D gene: NA
J gene: TRBJ1-2
CDR3 protein: CASSFAGGNYGYTF
CDR3 DNA: TGTGCCAGCAGCTTCGCTGGGGGGAACTATGGCTACACCTTC

V gene: TRBV7-2
D gene: TRBD1
J gene: TRBJ1-2
CDR3 protein: CASSSRQGTYYGYTF
CDR3 DNA: TGTGCCAGCAGCTCGAGACAGGGAACATACTATGGCTACACCTTC

V gene: TRBV14
D gene: TRBD1
J gene: TRBJ2-7
CDR3 protein: CASSQNRGIPYEQYF
CDR3 DNA: TGTGCCAGCAGCCAAAACAGGGGAATACCCTACGAGCAGTACTTC

V gene: TRBV6-1
D gene: NA
J gene: TRBJ2-7
CDR3 protein: CAITEGASSYEQYF
CDR3 DNA: TGTGCCATTACCGAGGGCGCTAGCTCCTACGAGCAGTACTTC

V gene: TRBV7-8
D gene: NA
J gene: TRBJ2-5
CDR3 protein: CASSQDTGMQETQYF
CDR3 DNA: TGTGCCAGCAGCCAAGATACCGGGATGCAAGAGACCCAGTACTTC

V gene: TRBV28
D gene: NA
J gene: TRBJ2-3
CDR3 protein: CASSLLFRAADTQYF
CDR3 DNA: TGTGCCAGCAGTTTATTGTTCAGGGCGGCAGATACGCAGTATTTT

V gene: TRBV9
D gene: TRBD2
J gene: TRBJ2-2
CDR3 protein: CASSVAGGGTGELFF
CDR3 DNA: TGTGCCAGCAGCGTAGCGGGGGGTGGCACCGGGGAGCTGTTTTTT

V gene: TRBV6-1
D gene: TRBD1
J gene: TRBJ1-6
CDR3 protein: CASSDWGQGGNSPLHF
CDR3 DNA: TGTGCCAGCAGTGATTGGGGACAGGGGGGTAATTCACCCCTCCACTTT

V gene: TRBV11-3
D gene: TRBD1
J gene: TRBJ1-1
CDR3 protein: CASSFGQGAGDTEAFF
CDR3 DNA: TGTGCCAGCAGCTTCGGACAGGGGGCAGGTGACACTGAAGCTTTCTTT